This T cell receptor (beta chain) was retrieved from a study of cytomegalovirus exposure and HLA in healthy donors. Healthy donors of bone marrow made up the group. CDR1 and CDR2 (germline): SGHRS, YFSETQ. CDR3 length equals 14 residues. Trimming cost V 2 bases and J 6 bases; bases outside gene matches: 5. 13 Jbeta primers and 60 Vbeta primers were used for the PCR. Sequencing was performed with immunoSEQ multiplex PCR; in TCRdb, only in-frame clones are kept and a portion is missing. The repertoire holds tens of thousands of clones, 67% seen once, with 6.9% in the top ten. The V call is TRBV5-1, the J call TRBJ1-1; 9 bases are shared with TRBD1. This sequence originates from a woman aged 45-60 years in good health and CMV-seropositive. Sequencing was done on a sample of PBMCs. The CDR3 reads CASSLGQGRPEAFF. DNA for the CDR3: TGCGCCAGCAGCTTAGGACAGGGGAGGCCTGAAGCTTTCTTT.